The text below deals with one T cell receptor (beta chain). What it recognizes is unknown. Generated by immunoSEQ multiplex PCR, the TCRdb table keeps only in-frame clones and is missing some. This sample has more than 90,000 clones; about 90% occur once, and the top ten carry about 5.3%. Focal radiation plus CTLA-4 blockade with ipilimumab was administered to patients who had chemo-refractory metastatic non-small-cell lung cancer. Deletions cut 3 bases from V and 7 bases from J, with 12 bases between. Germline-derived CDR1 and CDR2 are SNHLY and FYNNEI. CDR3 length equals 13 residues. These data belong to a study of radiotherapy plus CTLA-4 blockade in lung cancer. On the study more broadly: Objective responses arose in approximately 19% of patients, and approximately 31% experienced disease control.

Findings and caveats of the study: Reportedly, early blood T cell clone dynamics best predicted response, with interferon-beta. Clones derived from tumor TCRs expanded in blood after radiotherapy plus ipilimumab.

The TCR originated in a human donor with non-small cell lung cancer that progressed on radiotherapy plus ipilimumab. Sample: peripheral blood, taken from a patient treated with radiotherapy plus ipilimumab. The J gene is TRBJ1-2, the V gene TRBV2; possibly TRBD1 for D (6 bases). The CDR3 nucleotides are TGTGCCAGCAGTGAGAGGGGGGCGTTTGGCTACACCTTC. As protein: CASSERGAFGYTF.